These 21 T cell receptor beta chains share one sample of origin, sequenced in a study of blood T cell repertoires in COVID-19 (dated by TCRdb to 2020 to 2022). Receptors were amplified or captured by the immunoSEQ multiplex PCR assay. Sourced from immuneACCESS, this table was stored by TCRdb with only in-frame sequences that have V and J called. A share of the clones is absent; for the studies checked, an unresolved V gene accounts for under half, and the remainder has no known explanation. Present in this sample are about 440,000 clones, 85% to 90% of which were seen just once. Of the sample, over 4% falls within the top ten clones. The sample consisted of peripheral blood. These receptors were taken from a woman aged 30 to 39 with acute or convalescent COVID-19.

The CDR3 here is CASSPNRGETQYF. The CDR3 DNA reads TGTGCCAGCAGTCCAAACAGGGGGGAGACCCAGTACTTC. This chain connects TRBV6-5 to TRBJ2-5, with 8 bases matching TRBD1. The CDR3 covers 13 residues. Germline CDR1 reads MNHEY; CDR2 reads SVGAGI. Unmatched junction bases numbered 4, after V lost 5 bases and J lost 5 bases.

This chain uses TRBV6-1 with TRBJ2-7, with D tentatively TRBD1 (6 bases). CDR1 and CDR2 (germline): MNHNS, SASEGT. This CDR3 spans 15 amino acids. Between the trimmed V and J ends, which lost 3 bases and 2 bases, there was a span of 14 bases. CDR3 loop: CASSEGGTKTYEQYF. CDR3 DNA: TGTGCCAGCAGTGAGGGTGGGACAAAAACCTACGAGCAGTACTTC.

The chain joins TRBV14 to TRBJ2-5; D ambiguous. The CDR3 consists of 15 residues. The ends were cut back, 3 bases at V and 3 bases at J, with 14 bases in the middle. Germline-derived CDR1 and CDR2 are SGHDN and FVKESK. The CDR3 loop is CASSQLGQKKETQYF. The DNA for the CDR3 is TGTGCCAGCAGCCAGTTGGGCCAGAAAAAAGAGACCCAGTACTTC.

CDR3: CSAVSGNTIYF. CDR3 bases: TGCAGCGCCGTATCTGGAAACACCATATATTTT. The chain is built from TRBV29-1 and TRBJ1-3; D remains unclear. The V gene's germline CDR1 is SQVTM and CDR2 ANQGSEA. V lost 7 bases, J lost 1 base, and 5 bases lay in between. The CDR3 spans 11 residues.

The CDR3 bases are TGTGCCAGCAGCCAAGCAGGGTCCGGGGAGCTGTTTTTT. The encoded protein is CASSQAGSGELFF. The chain combines TRBV3-1 (or the pseudogene TRBV3-2) with TRBJ2-2; a possible D gene is TRBD1 (5 bases). Between the trimmed V and J ends, which lost 1 base and 6 bases, there was a span of 6 bases. This CDR3 contains 13 residues. Germline V lookup: CDR1 LGHDT, CDR2 YNNKEL (reference sequence).

This clone has only a few counts. The gene calls are TRBV24-1 and TRBJ1-2; possible D gene TRBD1, 6 bases. Per germline, CDR1 KGHDR and CDR2 SFDVKD. The ends were cut back, 3 bases at V and 4 bases at J, with 11 bases in the middle. The CDR3 runs 14 residues. The CDR3 region is CATSDLTGTYGYTF. CDR3 coding DNA: TGTGCCACCAGTGATCTTACAGGGACCTATGGCTACACCTTC.

The chain employs TRBV7-2 and TRBJ2-7; tentative D call: TRBD1 (6 bases). Trimming removed 4 bases at V and 0 bases at J, with 13 bases between. Germline CDR1 SGHTA, CDR2 FQGNSA. The CDR3 runs to 15 residues. The CDR3 loop reads CASSWPGQSSYEQYF. As DNA, the CDR3 is TGTGCCAGCAGCTGGCCGGGACAAAGCTCCTACGAGCAGTACTTC.

The table lists this clone with a few counts. The chain recombines TRBV29-1 with TRBJ1-2, with D uncertain. The CDR3 has 12 residues. Germline values: CDR1 SQVTM, CDR2 ANQGSEA. V lost 3 bases and J lost 5, with 10 bases in between. The CDR3 DNA is TGCAGCGTTGAGCACGGTTCGTATGGCTACACCTTC. Translation gives CSVEHGSYGYTF.

This rearrangement joins TRBV6-6 to TRBJ1-4, with D maybe TRBD1 (6 bases). This CDR3 comprises 17 residues. Germline CDR1 reads MNHNY; CDR2 reads SVGAGI (reference sequence). V lost 5 bases, J lost 8 bases, and 24 bases lay in between. The DNA of the CDR3 is TGTGCCAGCAGTCTGGGGGGGCAGAAGTACCTAGGGGAAAAACTGTTTTTT. Its protein is CASSLGGQKYLGEKLFF.

This clone was counted a few times. The CDR3 bases are TGTGCCAGCAGCAAACTCCGGGACAGCTATAATTCACCCCTCCACTTT. Protein product: CASSKLRDSYNSPLHF. The chain couples TRBV16 to TRBJ1-6, with TRBD1 identical over 7 bases. Germline assignment: CDR1 KGHSY and CDR2 FQNENV. Unmatched junction bases numbered 7, after V lost 5 bases and J lost 3 bases. This CDR3 has 16 amino acids.

This sequence joins TRBV2 and TRBJ1-6; 7 bases line up with TRBD1. In germline, CDR1 is SNHLY, CDR2 FYNNEI. After removal of 2 bases from V and 9 bases from J, the junction contained 19 bases not matched to a gene. The CDR3 is 19 residues long. The CDR3 reads CASSEPREGAKWGLSPLHF. DNA for the CDR3: TGTGCCAGCAGTGAACCCCGGGAGGGGGCGAAATGGGGGCTTTCACCCCTCCACTTT.

The chain combines TRBV4-1 with TRBJ1-1; D unresolved. The ends were cut back, 1 base at V and 2 bases at J, with 14 bases in the middle. This CDR3 has 16 amino acids. CDR1 is MGHRA, CDR2 YSYEKL, per germline. The CDR3 DNA sequence: TGCGCCAGCAGCCAAGGAATGGCATCCCAAAACACTGAAGCTTTCTTT. It yields the protein CASSQGMASQNTEAFF.

V gene TRBV28 combines with J gene TRBJ1-5; D gene unclear. The ends were cut back, 6 bases at V and 0 bases at J, with 12 bases in the middle. Germline-derived CDR1 and CDR2 are MDHEN and SYDVKM. CDR3 length equals 15 residues. The CDR3 DNA follows: TGTGCCAGCAGAGACGGAGTCTATAGCAATCAGCCCCAGCATTTT. Encoded protein: CASRDGVYSNQPQHF.

The CDR3 region is CATSDLERSERGPQETQYF. The DNA for the CDR3 is TGTGCCACCAGTGATTTAGAAAGGAGCGAAAGGGGGCCCCAAGAGACCCAGTACTTC. The rearrangement links TRBV24-1 to TRBJ2-5, with 7 bases identical to TRBD1. The V gene's germline CDR1 is KGHDR and CDR2 SFDVKD. The CDR3 has 19 residues. V was pared by 1 base and J by 1 base, with 14 bases of the junction left unmatched.

The chain employs TRBV11-2 and TRBJ1-3; D not resolved. V was clipped by 5 bases and J by 2 bases, with 13 bases between them. The germline V gene has CDR1 SGHAT and CDR2 FQNNGV. The CDR3 has 15 amino acids. The CDR3 reads CASSPNTVTGNTIYF. CDR3 in DNA: TGTGCCAGCAGCCCAAACACCGTAACTGGAAACACCATATATTTT. The full variable domain, rest sourced from reference TRBV11-2 and TRBJ1-3, is EAGVAQSPRYKIIEKRQSVAFWCNPISGHATLYWYQQILGQGPKLLIQFQNNGVVDDSQLPKDRFSAERLKGVDSTLKIQPAKLEDSAVYLCASSPNTVTGNTIYFGEGSWLTVV.

In DNA, the CDR3 is TGTGCCACCAGCAGAGGAGCGGGGCCGAACACCGGGGAGCTGTTTTTT. This codes for CATSRGAGPNTGELFF. This chain connects TRBV15 to TRBJ2-2; TRBD2 agrees at 7 bases. With V trimmed by 1 base and J by 0 bases, 2 bases remained unmatched. The germline V gene has CDR1 LNHNV and CDR2 YYDKDF (reference sequence). The CDR3 has 16 residues.

This clone has just a few counts. The V gene is TRBV6-1, the J gene TRBJ2-7, with D tentatively TRBD1 (6 bases). V was clipped by 0 bases and J by 2 bases, with 11 bases between them. CDR1 is MNHNS and CDR2 is SASEGT in the germline V gene. The CDR3 runs 15 residues. CDR3 sequence: CASSEALAGAYEQYF. Written as DNA, the CDR3 is TGTGCCAGCAGTGAAGCGCTAGCAGGGGCCTACGAGCAGTACTTC.

V gene TRBV5-5 combines with J gene TRBJ1-2; a possible D gene is TRBD1 (5 bases). The CDR3 spans 15 residues. The germline V gene encodes CDR1 SGHKS and CDR2 YYEKEE (reference sequence). V dropped 4 bases and J dropped 4 bases, with 17 bases sitting between them. The chain's CDR3 is CASSLWGGGGYGYTF. The CDR3 DNA sequence: TGTGCCAGCAGCCTATGGGGCGGGGGTGGCTATGGCTACACCTTC.

This sequence joins TRBV28 and TRBJ2-2, with D possibly being TRBD1 (5 bases). This CDR3 region has 15 residues. Germline V gene sequence: CDR1 MDHEN, CDR2 SYDVKM. V lost 1 base to trimming and J lost 5 bases, with 11 bases between them. The CDR3 spells CASSLSPGYTGELFF. DNA for the CDR3: TGTGCCAGCAGTTTATCTCCAGGGTATACCGGGGAGCTGTTTTTT.

The chain joins TRBV5-5 to TRBJ2-1; 12 bases map to TRBD1. CDR1 and CDR2 (germline): SGHKS, YYEKEE (reference sequence). Trimming cost V 3 bases and J 3 bases; bases outside gene matches: 4. This CDR3 comprises 16 residues. CDR3 loop: CASSSGTGGLYNEQFF. CDR3 bases: TGTGCCAGCAGCTCCGGGACAGGGGGCCTCTACAATGAGCAGTTCTTC. Drawing the rest from reference TRBV5-5 and TRBJ2-1, the complete variable domain is DAGVTQSPTHLIKTRGQQVTLRCSPISGHKSVSWYQQVLGQGPQFIFQYYEKEERGRGNFPDRFSARQFPNYSSELNVNALLLGDSALYLCASSSGTGGLYNEQFFGPGTRLTVL.

This chain uses TRBV12-3 or TRBV12-4 with TRBJ1-1; a possible D gene is TRBD1 (5 bases). Trimming cost V 4 bases and J 0 bases, with 6 bases left between them. CDR3 length: 13 residues. The CDR3 region is CASSSTVNTEAFF. CDR3 nucleotides: TGTGCCAGCAGTTCGACAGTGAACACTGAAGCTTTCTTT.